These 6 T cell receptor beta chains came from one sample sequenced in a study of blood T cells in healthy people across ages. Through a sample-barcoded 5' primer and a J-beta primer mix, a second PCR was run for 7 to 11 cycles. One entry per CDR3 protein, called by TCRdb with MiXCR from the 5' RACE reads. The sample yields fewer than 1.5 million distinct CDR3 sequences, around two fifths seen once. Sequenced input: blood. The receptors stem from a woman aged 18-30 years in good health.

V is TRBV11-2 and J is TRBJ2-7, with 9 bases identical to TRBD2. J gave up 2 bases and V 7 bases, and 3 bases lay outside the gene matches. Germline V lookup: CDR1 SGHAT, CDR2 FQNNGV. This CDR3 region has 13 residues. The CDR3, as DNA: TGTGCCAGCAAGTTAGCGGGGGCCTACGAGCAGTACTTC. It yields the protein CASKLAGAYEQYF.

CDR3 sequence reads: CACGLAGDNEQYF. CDR3 nucleotide sequence: TGTGCCTGCGGACTAGCGGGAGACAATGAGCAGTACTTC. The chain uses TRBV2 and TRBJ2-5; TRBD2 matches at 13 bases. V shed 11 bases, J shed 11 bases, and the junction held 11 bases outside the gene matches. The CDR3 totals 13 residues. Germline CDR1 SNHLY, CDR2 FYNNEI.

The rearrangement uses TRBV10-2 and TRBJ2-7; TRBD1 is a possible D gene (6 bases). CDR3 length equals 15 residues. The germline V gene encodes CDR1 WSHSY and CDR2 SAAADI. V was cut by 6 bases and J by 7 bases, with 22 bases left in between. CDR3 in amino acids: CASRSQGMRFLEQYF. The CDR3, as DNA: TGCGCCAGCAGGTCGCAGGGGATGAGGTTTCTTGAGCAGTACTTC.

V is TRBV12-3 or TRBV12-4 and J is TRBJ2-5; 9 bases align to TRBD1. The better agreement between TRBJ2-7 and the DNA end casts doubt on the J call. The CDR3 extends over 14 amino acids. This CDR3 reads CASSPRTGVGEQYF. The CDR3 nucleotides read TGTGCCAGCAGTCCCCGGACAGGGGTTGGCGAGCAGTACTTC.

The J gene is TRBJ1-2, the V gene TRBV20-1; 8 nucleotides line up with TRBD1. The CDR3 loop spans 15 amino acids. V shed 0 bases and J 10 bases; nucleotides not matched to a gene: 13. Germline V gene data show CDR1 as DFQATT and CDR2 as SNEGSKA (reference sequence). CDR3 amino acids: CSARDAGQGSRDYTF. The CDR3 DNA reads as TGCAGTGCTAGAGATGCCGGACAGGGCTCTCGGGACTACACCTTC.

This clonotype was counted only a few times. V gene TRBV7-8 combines with J gene TRBJ2-1; a possible D gene is TRBD2 (5 bases). V dropped 5 bases and J dropped 2 bases, with 13 bases sitting between them. Germline CDR1 SGHVS, CDR2 FQNEAQ. The CDR3 is 15 residues long. The CDR3 bases are TGTGCCAGCAGCACACGACGAGCGGCCTACAATGAGCAGTTCTTC. Translating it yields CASSTRRAAYNEQFF.